This is a list of T cell receptor beta chains from one sample in a study of a mutant IDH1 vaccine in newly diagnosed glioma. What these receptors recognize is not known. Sequencing used immunoSEQ multiplex PCR; TCRdb keeps in-frame clones, though not all of them. The repertoire holds about 33,000 clones, with over 70% as singletons. The sample here was PBMCs, taken from a glioma patient whose treatment included an IDH1 peptide vaccine. The receptors come from a man aged 35 to 55 with glioma. Each CDR3 is given with its conserved first and last residue. Each record gives: clone size, J gene, D gene, V gene, CDR3 DNA, CDR3 protein. D genes are given only for firm matches. Clone size, where shown, is once, few, many, or a class for clones that have expanded.

-	TRBJ2-1	TRBD1	TRBV5-6	TGTGCCAGCAGCCGTAACCAGGGGGTCGTCCACAATGAGCAGTTCTTC	CASSRNQGVVHNEQFF
-	TRBJ2-6	-	TRBV29-1	TGCAGCGTGGGGCGGGGGGCCAACGTCCTGACTTTC	CSVGRGANVLTF
few	TRBJ1-1	TRBD1	TRBV29-1	TGCAGCGCTAGGGACAGGAACACTGAAGCTTTCTTT	CSARDRNTEAFF
-	TRBJ1-1	-	TRBV7-9	TGTGCCAGCAGCTTAGCGTCGGGGGCAGGTACTGAAGCTTTCTTT	CASSLASGAGTEAFF
few	TRBJ1-4	-	TRBV19	TGTGCCAGTAGCGACTCAAGGGGGGACGAAAAACTGTTTTTT	CASSDSRGDEKLFF
-	TRBJ2-2	-	TRBV7-2	TGTGCCAGCAGCACCAACGGGGTTGTAGACGGGGAGCTGTTTTTT	CASSTNGVVDGELFF
once	TRBJ1-4	-	TRBV10-1	TGCGCCAGCAGTGAGGGACCCGGGAGGGAAAAACTGTTTTTT	CASSEGPGREKLFF
few	TRBJ2-3	-	TRBV5-6	TGTGCCAGCAGCCATTATCGGGGGGCGAGAGGAGATACGCAGTATTTT	CASSHYRGARGDTQYF
-	TRBJ2-4	TRBD2	TRBV6-1	TGTGCCAGCAGTGAAGGGAGTAGCGGGAGAGGAAACATTCAGTACTTC	CASSEGSSGRGNIQYF
-	TRBJ1-1	-	TRBV29-1	TGCAGCGTTGGGACGGTGAACACTGAAGCTTTCTTT	CSVGTVNTEAFF
-	TRBJ2-7	-	TRBV6-6	TGTGCCAGCAGTTACACCCCCGGGACCCCCTACGAGCAGTACTTC	CASSYTPGTPYEQYF
medium-sized	TRBJ1-1	-	TRBV11-2	TGTGCCAGCAGCTTGGAACTGAGCACTGAAGCTTTCTTT	CASSLELSTEAFF
-	TRBJ1-2	-	TRBV28	TGTGCCAGCCTGCGATTTCTGGGAGACTATGGCTACACCTTC	CASLRFLGDYGYTF
few	TRBJ1-1	TRBD1	TRBV6-1	TGTGCCAGCAGTGAATCCGGCGGCAGGGGGCTCGCTGAAGCTTTCTTT	CASSESGGRGLAEAFF
-	TRBJ1-1	-	TRBV5-1	TGCGCCAGCAGCTCCCAACCGGGACAGAACACTGAAGCTTTCTTT	CASSSQPGQNTEAFF
-	TRBJ2-2	TRBD2	TRBV6-6	TGTGCCAGCAGTTACGGACTAGCGGGAGACCCCGGGGAGCTGTTTTTT	CASSYGLAGDPGELFF
-	TRBJ1-1	-	TRBV5-5	TGTGCCAGCAGCTTGCTAGGGGTACAGGTAGTTAACACTGAAGCTTTCTTT	CASSLLGVQVVNTEAFF
-	TRBJ1-1	TRBD1	TRBV29-1	TGCAGCGTTGAGATGGGTTACAGGGGAGGCACTGAAGCTTTCTTT	CSVEMGYRGGTEAFF
few	TRBJ2-3	-	TRBV9	TGTGCCAGCAGCTCCCGGGCCCCAGATACGCAGTATTTT	CASSSRAPDTQYF
-	TRBJ2-7	-	TRBV5-5	TGTGCCAGCAGCTTGCGCGGGATTCACTACGAGCAGTACTTC	CASSLRGIHYEQYF
-	TRBJ2-1	-	TRBV27	TGTGCCAGCCAACTAGCCGTCAGCTCCTACAATGAGCAGTTCTTC	CASQLAVSSYNEQFF
-	TRBJ1-1	-	TRBV19	TGTGCCAGTACCCGAGGGGGGAACACTGAAGCTTTCTTT	CASTRGGNTEAFF
few	TRBJ1-1	-	TRBV7-9	TGTGCCAGCAGCAGGTTGTGGTCAAACACTGAAGCTTTCTTT	CASSRLWSNTEAFF
-	TRBJ2-3	-	TRBV2	TGTGCCAGCAGCCTAGCGTCTAGCACAGATACGCAGTATTTT	CASSLASSTDTQYF
-	TRBJ1-1	-	TRBV6-1	TGTGCCAGCAGTGAAAGGGCGGGCCGGGCGATGGCTTTCTTT	CASSERAGRAMAFF
few	TRBJ2-1	TRBD2	TRBV2	TGTGCCAGCAGCGATACCGGGACTAGCGGGAGAAATGAGCAGTTCTTC	CASSDTGTSGRNEQFF
-	TRBJ2-5	TRBD1	TRBV2	TGTGCCAGCAGTGGAGACAGGGAAGAGACCCAGTACTTC	CASSGDREETQYF
-	TRBJ1-5	TRBD1	TRBV28	TGTGCCAGCAGTTTATCAGGGGGGAGCAATCAGCCCCAGCATTTT	CASSLSGGSNQPQHF
-	TRBJ2-1	-	TRBV19	TGTGCCAGTAGTATAAACTCCAGGAATGAGCAGTTCTTC	CASSINSRNEQFF
-	TRBJ2-1	-	TRBV12-5	TGTGCTAGTGGTTTGAACTACCCGGGGAATGAGCAGTTCTTC	CASGLNYPGNEQFF
-	TRBJ2-3	-	TRBV5-4	TGTGCCAGCAGCTTGGACCAGACAGATACGCAGTATTTT	CASSLDQTDTQYF
few	TRBJ1-1	TRBD1	TRBV7-9	TGTGCCAGCAGCAGGACAGGGGACACTGAAGCTTTCTTT	CASSRTGDTEAFF
medium-sized	TRBJ2-2	-	TRBV2	TGTGCCAGCAGTGACAGGCGGGCGAACACCGGGGAGCTGTTTTTT	CASSDRRANTGELFF
-	TRBJ2-2	-	TRBV7-2	TGTGCCAGCAGCTTAATGATCGGTCCCGGGGAGCTGTTTTTT	CASSLMIGPGELFF
-	TRBJ2-3	TRBD2	TRBV4-1	TGCGCCAGCAGCTTCGGCGGTAGCGGGAGTACAGATACGCAGTATTTT	CASSFGGSGSTDTQYF
-	TRBJ2-3	-	TRBV5-1	TGCGCCAGCAGCTTGGTACCATCCACAGATACGCAGTATTTT	CASSLVPSTDTQYF
-	TRBJ2-1	-	TRBV18	TGTGCCAGCTCCTCGATGGGTCTGGGCGATGAGCAGTTCTTC	CASSSMGLGDEQFF
once	TRBJ2-5	TRBD2	TRBV9	TGTGCCAGCAGCGTCGGGACTACTCAAGAGACCCAGTACTTC	CASSVGTTQETQYF
-	TRBJ2-5	-	TRBV19	TGTGCCAGTAGTCCCCGTGGAGGGGAAGAGACCCAGTACTTC	CASSPRGGEETQYF
once	TRBJ2-1	TRBD1	TRBV4-1	TGCGCCAGCAGCCAATCCGACAGGGTCTTCGGTGAGCAGTTCTTC	CASSQSDRVFGEQFF
-	TRBJ2-5	-	TRBV21-1	TGTGCCAGCAGCAAAGGACTAGCGGGAGACGGGGAGACCCAGTACTTC	CASSKGLAGDGETQYF
-	TRBJ1-5	-	TRBV11-2	TGTGCCAGCAGCGAGCCCCAGCATTTT	CASSEPQHF
-	TRBJ1-3	-	TRBV9	TGTGCCAGCAGCGGGGCCTTCTCTGGAAACACCATATATTTT	CASSGAFSGNTIYF
-	TRBJ1-2	-	TRBV21-1	TGTGCCAGCAGCAAATCCGAAGGGCAGGGGGCGCTAGGTGGCTACACCTTC	CASSKSEGQGALGGYTF
-	TRBJ1-6	-	TRBV30	TGTGCCGCACAATACGGGGCTTATAATTCACCCCTCCACTTT	CAAQYGAYNSPLHF
few	TRBJ1-3	-	TRBV6-1	TGTGCCAGCAGTGCCACCCGCCCGGGGTCCTCTGGAAACACCATATATTTT	CASSATRPGSSGNTIYF
-	TRBJ2-4	-	TRBV19	TGTGCCAGTAGTATTAAAATAGCAGGTCCCTTAGCCAAAAACATTCAGTACTTC	CASSIKIAGPLAKNIQYF
-	TRBJ2-3	TRBD2	TRBV19	TGTGCCAGTAGTGCCTGTAGCGGGAGTCCTTGCACAGATACGCAGTATTTT	CASSACSGSPCTDTQYF
-	TRBJ2-2	-	TRBV4-1	TGCGCCAGCAGCCAAGTAGTCACCGGGGAGCTGTTTTTT	CASSQVVTGELFF
-	TRBJ2-3	-	TRBV7-9	TGTGCCAGCAGCCTCATCCGGGACACGGTGATTACGCAGTATTTT	CASSLIRDTVITQYF
-	TRBJ2-7	-	TRBV6-5	TGTGCCGCCTCGCGTGGGGGCTCCTACGAGCAGTACTTC	CAASRGGSYEQYF
-	TRBJ2-5	-	TRBV7-9	TGTGCCAGCAGCTTTGTAGGGTCGGAGACCCAGTACTTC	CASSFVGSETQYF
-	TRBJ1-1	-	TRBV4-1	TGCGCCAGCAGCCGAACTACGGGACGCACGAACACTGAAGCTTTCTTT	CASSRTTGRTNTEAFF
-	TRBJ2-3	-	TRBV6-4	TGTGCCAGCAGTGAGGGAACCTCCACAGATACGCAGTATTTT	CASSEGTSTDTQYF